This T cell receptor beta chain was identified during a study of cytomegalovirus exposure and HLA in healthy donors (dated by TCRdb to about 2017). The study in broad terms: An earlier analysis of 587 of the donors reported approximately 270 Gb of sequence data and 117 million unique TCR beta sequences from 190 million or so T cells. Approximately 310 gigabases of sequencing data and tens of millions of unique TCR sequences were included in an early release covering 550 to 800 HLA-typed donors. Among the roughly 400 genotyped donors, around 81% belonged to the genetic ancestry cluster associated with self-reported Caucasian donors. The study aimed to test whether signatures of past pathogen exposure could be identified by cataloging public T cell receptors. The study used immunosequencing to profile the T cell repertoires of hundreds of subjects and linked those repertoires to cytomegalovirus serostatus. Besides the first cohort of hundreds of subjects, a separate validation cohort made up of 90 to 150 different subjects was used. The study combined high-throughput TCR immunosequencing, statistical association of individual TCRs with disease status, and machine learning to predict cytomegalovirus infection status. To study patterns of TCR occurrence, a later analysis re-analyzed previously published TCR beta repertoires from under 750 donors and added high-resolution HLA genotyping. The later analysis used no new phenotypic data to find candidate immune exposures, relying instead on TCR beta sequences and their occurrence across donors. An earlier analysis of about 600 of the donors used high-throughput TCR beta sequencing to judge whether each TCR beta V gene segment behaved as functional or pseudogenic. Alongside the repertoire data, information on donor age, sex, ethnicity and CMV serostatus was compiled. Genome-wide SNP genotypes for about three fifths of the roughly 670 donors were used in a later genetic analysis, which treated that subset as a discovery cohort. All discovery cohort repertoires had been generated on a single sequencing platform. HLA typing included class I and class II loci at four-digit resolution. Typing coverage varied by locus: about 620-630 donors for A, B, C, DRB1 and DQB1; approximately 520 for DQA1; more than 600 for DPA1; more than 450 for DPB1. A few DR-DQ haplotypes were treated as single units for association and clustering because of strong linkage in the cohort. Across around 400 genotyped donors of the cohort, an average of about 250,000 unique TCR beta nucleotide sequences per donor were sequenced, and roughly 18% of those sequences were non-productive.

Receptors were amplified or captured by the immunoSEQ multiplex PCR assay. The multiplex PCR relied on a mix of 60 forward primers for TCR Vbeta segments and 13 reverse primers for TCR Jbeta segments. Amplification of the CDR3 region of rearranged TCR beta genes was performed with a multiplex PCR assay on genomic DNA. The Illumina HiSeq System was used to sequence the amplified TCR beta libraries as 87-base-pair reads. The source study handled its data this way. Across the roughly 670 repertoires, a later analysis counted about 81 million unique TCR beta chains, around 11 million of which were shared by at least two donors. A nearest-neighbor algorithm error-corrected the raw reads and collapsed the reads into unique sequences, merging closely related sequences to remove PCR and sequencing errors. V, D and J gene segments were assigned by aligning CDR3 sequences to IMGT reference sequences. For a sequence to be retained, a match of at least six nucleotides to both a V gene segment and a J gene segment was required. A rearrangement counted as productive if the CDR3 had no stop codons and remained in frame with V and J, and every other rearrangement counted as non-productive. Following IMGT convention, CDR3 was defined as the stretch from the second conserved V-encoded cysteine up to the conserved J-encoded phenylalanine. Sequences without an unambiguous match to a single V gene segment were excluded from the earlier analysis of over 500 of the donors. In an earlier analysis of roughly 600 of the donors, a V segment was called functional when productive rearrangements were above 56.7%, and segregating when the standard deviation between donors exceeded 5%. A statistical classification framework was built to diagnose cytomegalovirus status from the catalog of TCR beta chain sequences. In a later analysis, V and J genes were assigned by comparing TCR nucleotide sequences against IMGT/GENE-DB human TR gene sequences. Using the TCRdist pipeline, a later analysis assigned CDR3 sequences along with most-parsimonious VDJ recombination scenarios. In a later analysis, each TCR beta chain was defined by its CDR3 amino acid sequence together with its V-gene family, and reads without a unique V-gene family were excluded. In a later analysis, 450 to 600 highly shared, low-generation-probability nucleotide sequences were removed to address suspected cross-contamination and a sequencing artifact. A later analysis calculated a clonal expansion index for each public chain from normalized within-repertoire ranks of inferred template counts. In a later analysis, generation probabilities were computed with a VDJ recombination model fitted to out-of-frame rearrangements, and the resulting probabilities were checked against IGoR. In a later analysis, TCR-TCR, TCR-HLA and TCR-CMV co-occurrence was scored with hypergeometric tests, and a repertoire-size bias correction was applied to TCR pairs. In a later analysis, false discovery rates were estimated by permuting HLA or CMV assignments 20 times. In a later analysis, co-occurring TCRs were grouped using DBSCAN, with TCRdist sequence similarity added in when clustering inside HLA-allele-positive subsets. Repertoires with fewer than 30,000 or more than 120,000 public chains were left out of co-occurrence clustering, as were five repertoires with anomalous nucleotide sharing. TCRdb retrieved this table from immuneACCESS and kept in-frame rearrangements only. Not all clones are present; in checked studies, unresolved V genes account for under half, and no reason is known for the remainder. V and J calls and clone size are those listed in that table; D and trimming were worked out from the DNA. The sample table shows approximately 140,000 clones, and approximately 70% are seen once. Around 14% of the sample belongs to the ten largest clones.

The germline V gene (reference sequence) sets CDR1 to SSHAT and CDR2 to FNYEAQ. The CDR3 runs 15 residues from the cysteine to the phenylalanine. The entry retains the CDR3 DNA only, 45 bases that are in frame from base 1. The cohort comprised under 700 healthy bone marrow donors. At the time of sampling, every cohort member was nominally healthy, though immune exposures that went unrecorded were likely present. Of the 670 or so cohort members, approximately 300 had positive CMV serostatus and about 330 had negative CMV serostatus, and CMV serostatus was not recorded for the donor. A peripheral blood sample was provided by each donor, and peripheral blood mononuclear cells were used for TCR beta sequencing. The Qiagen DNeasy Blood Extraction Kit was used to extract genomic DNA from the blood cell samples. The study at large found these results: In a later analysis, the rate of TCR association differed among HLA loci, with DRB1 alleles having the most associated TCRs and HLA-C alleles having the fewest. The authors suggested that the approach could potentially be generalized to other disease states and immunological phenotypes. Correlated functional status among segregating V segments might reflect linkage disequilibrium, but an unknown experimental factor could not be ruled out. In an earlier analysis of under 600 of the donors, most TCR beta V segments were observed in productive rearrangements about 87% or about 30% of the time, broadly matching IMGT annotations. In a later genetic analysis, a missense DCLRE1C variant was associated with V-gene and J-gene trimming of TCR beta chains, and the association was replicated in an independent cohort. The sequencing pipeline was judged likely to have produced a cluster of highly shared sequence variants as a technical artifact. In a later analysis, HLA-associated TCR beta chains showed more clonal expansion and lower generation probabilities than non-associated chains that were equally common. According to a later genetic analysis, donors in an Asian-associated ancestry cluster had fewer N-insertions in productive TCRs than the approximately 690-donor mean. Strong co-occurrence of HLA alleles, especially DR and DQ, made assigning TCR associations to individual alleles difficult. The cohort was sequenced for TCR beta chains only, and without alpha or paired-chain data the features that could be detected were limited. A total of 164 TCR beta chains were listed by the study as associated with cytomegalovirus. Most TCR sequences were observed very rarely across donors, whereas some public TCRs were present in many individuals. A later analysis reported that several top co-occurrence clusters appeared linked to parvovirus B19, influenza, CMV and Epstein-Barr virus. At a false discovery rate of 0.05, a later analysis linked around 17,000 TCR beta sequences to specific HLA alleles. In vitro tests confirmed that a few of the cytomegalovirus-associated TCR beta chains recognize cytomegalovirus antigens. The classifier was reported to diagnose cytomegalovirus status with high specificity and sensitivity in both the original cohort and the validation cohort. According to a later analysis, most CMV-associated TCR beta chains appeared to be HLA-restricted, and the HLA associations seemed to be driven largely by CMV exposure. A further reported finding was that TCR beta sequences accurately predicted the HLA-A and HLA-B alleles for most subjects in the first cohort. Roughly uniform sequencing depth across donors was assumed in presence/absence analyses, although this assumption may not hold. For the cohort, immune exposure information was limited to CMV serostatus. Some IMGT-functional V segments, including TRBV6-2 and TRBV6-3, could not be distinguished by the 87-base-pair reads and were therefore excluded. The earlier analysis of 587 of the donors excluded approximately 17 rarely observed V segments, including chromosome 9 orphons, because counts were too low. Because some donors lacked HLA typing at each locus, the association tests relied only on the typed subset.

This clone was seen just once. Its antigen target is currently unknown. An end of the junction does not agree with germline; a read error may underlie this. This TCR was recovered from a human donor in good health. Sequenced material: PBMCs. Recombination linked TRBV7-7 to TRBJ2-5; TRBD1 might be the D gene, on 6 matching bases. The nucleotides read TGTGCTAGCAGTTCTAACACAGGGTCCCAAGAGACCCAGTACTTC. This gives the protein CASSSNTGSQETQYF.